A single sample is the source of the 2 T cell receptor beta chains below, sequenced in a study of PD-1 blockade in classical Hodgkin lymphoma. Measured with immunoSEQ multiplex PCR; TCRdb has only the in-frame clones, and not every one. This table holds 31,000 or so clones, roughly 76% found once. Time point given: cycle 4 day 1 (C4D1), after 6 weeks of nivolumab. The patients all showed relapse after autologous stem cell transplantation, while their brentuximab vedotin exposure varied. The source material was peripheral blood mononuclear cells (PBMCs), sampled before the fourth cycle of nivolumab. These receptor sequences come from a human donor with classical Hodgkin lymphoma.

V is TRBV28 and J is TRBJ2-7; 11 bases agree with TRBD2. CDR3 length: 20 amino acids. Germline assignment: CDR1 MDHEN and CDR2 SYDVKM. The J segment lost 0 bases and the V segment lost 2 bases, leaving 15 bases of the junction unmatched. The CDR3 loop reads CASSLVDWGLAGGISYEQYF. CDR3 nucleotide sequence: TGTGCCAGCAGTTTAGTAGACTGGGGGCTAGCGGGAGGTATCTCCTACGAGCAGTACTTC.

The chain employs TRBV30 and TRBJ2-2; 11 bases agree with TRBD1. The germline CDR1 and CDR2 sequences are GTSNPN and SVGIG (reference sequence). Trimming took 3 bases from V and 7 from J; bases not matched to a gene: 4. The CDR3 sequence is 14 residues long. Here the CDR3 reads CAWRGTGGVGELFF. The CDR3 nucleotides read TGTGCCTGGAGAGGGACAGGGGGAGTCGGGGAGCTGTTTTTT. Variable domain in full (rest from reference TRBV30 and TRBJ2-2): SQTIHQWPATLVQPVGSPLSLECTVEGTSNPNLYWYRQAAGRGLQLLFYSVGIGQISSEVPQNLSASRPQDRQFILSSKKLLLSDSGFYLCAWRGTGGVGELFFGEGSRLTVL.